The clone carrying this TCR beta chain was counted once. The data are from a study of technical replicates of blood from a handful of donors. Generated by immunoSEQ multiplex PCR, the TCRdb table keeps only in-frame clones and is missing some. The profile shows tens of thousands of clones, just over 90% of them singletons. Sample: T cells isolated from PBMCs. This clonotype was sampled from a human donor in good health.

CDR3 amino acids: CASSYSYYSYNEQFF. CDR3 in DNA: TGTGCCAGCAGTTACTCCTATTACTCCTACAATGAGCAGTTCTTC. The chain couples TRBV6-6 to TRBJ2-1; no clear D gene. The CDR3 sequence is 15 residues long. Germline V gene lookup returns CDR1 MNHNY and CDR2 SVGAGI (reference sequence). Trimming stripped 0 bases from V and 0 bases from J, with 6 bases between.